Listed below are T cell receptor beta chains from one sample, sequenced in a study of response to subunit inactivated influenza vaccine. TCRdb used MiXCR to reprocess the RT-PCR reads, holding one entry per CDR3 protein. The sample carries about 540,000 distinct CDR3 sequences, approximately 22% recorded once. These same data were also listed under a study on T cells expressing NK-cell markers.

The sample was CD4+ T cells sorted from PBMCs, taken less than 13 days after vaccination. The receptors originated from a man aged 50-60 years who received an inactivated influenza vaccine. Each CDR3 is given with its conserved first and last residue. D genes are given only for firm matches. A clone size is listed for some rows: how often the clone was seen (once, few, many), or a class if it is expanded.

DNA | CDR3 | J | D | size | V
TGTGCCAGCAGCCACGGTCCGGGGGGGTTCAATGAGCAGTTCTTC | CASSHGPGGFNEQFF | TRBJ2-1 | TRBD2 | few | TRBV3-1
TGTGCCAGCTCACCAGGGAATAGTATGGGGCAGTACTTC | CASSPGNSMGQYF | TRBJ2-7 | - | few | TRBV18
TGTGCCAGCTCGCTTGGGCGGGGGATCTCCTACAATGAGCAGTTCTTC | CASSLGRGISYNEQFF | TRBJ2-1 | TRBD2 | - | TRBV5-4
TGTGCCACCAGTGACCCGTCCGACAATGAAAAACTGTTTTTT | CATSDPSDNEKLFF | TRBJ1-4 | - | - | TRBV24-1
TGTGCCAGCAGTAGGAAAGACAGGAGGGAGACCCAGTACTTC | CASSRKDRRETQYF | TRBJ2-5 | - | - | TRBV12-3/TRBV12-4
TGTGCCAGCAGCCCGATCTCTGGTAGTGGCGAGCAGTACTTC | CASSPISGSGEQYF | TRBJ2-7 | - | - | TRBV12-3/TRBV12-4
TGCAGTGCTAGAGATGGGACAGGACGGAACACTGAAGCTTTCTTT | CSARDGTGRNTEAFF | TRBJ1-1 | TRBD1 | - | TRBV20-1
TGCAGTGCTAGAGATAAGAAGCAGAGTAACACCGGGGAGCTGTTTTTT | CSARDKKQSNTGELFF | TRBJ2-2 | - | many | TRBV20-1
TGTGCCAGCAGTTACCAACAGGGAAGTAATGAAAAACTGTTTTTT | CASSYQQGSNEKLFF | TRBJ1-4 | - | - | TRBV6-5
TGTGCCAGCCGAGCGGGGGGACTGATCGGGGAGCTGTTTTTT | CASRAGGLIGELFF | TRBJ2-2 | TRBD2 | many | TRBV12-3/TRBV12-4
TGTGCCAGCAGCTTTTCGAACACCGGGGAGCTGTTTTTT | CASSFSNTGELFF | TRBJ2-2 | - | few | TRBV11-3
TGTGCCAGCAGCTTAGTCGGGACACTTATGATTTTCTTT | CASSLVGTLMIFF | TRBJ1-1 | - | - | TRBV7-9
TGTGCCAGCAGTAACACCCGCGGAGGCACAGATACGCAGTATTTT | CASSNTRGGTDTQYF | TRBJ2-3 | - | many | TRBV7-2
TGCGCCAGCAGCTTTTACGGGGCGAAAAACACAGATACGCAGTATTTT | CASSFYGAKNTDTQYF | TRBJ2-3 | - | once | TRBV5-1
TGCGCCAGCAGCAAGACCGGGACTAGCGGGGGGGCCAATGAGCAGTTCTTC | CASSKTGTSGGANEQFF | TRBJ2-1 | TRBD2 | few | TRBV5-1
TGTGCCAGCAGCGTAGGGCCAGACTCCTACGAGCAGTACTTC | CASSVGPDSYEQYF | TRBJ2-7 | - | - | TRBV9
TGCAGTGCTAGCTCTGTAGCCAAAAACATTCAGTACTTC | CSASSVAKNIQYF | TRBJ2-4 | - | - | TRBV20-1
TGCAGTGCTAGTGATGGGGGCAGGCAGCCCCAGCATTTT | CSASDGGRQPQHF | TRBJ1-5 | - | - | TRBV20-1
TGTGCCAGCCATACCGGGACAGGGGTATACAATGAGCAGTTCTTC | CASHTGTGVYNEQFF | TRBJ2-1 | TRBD1 | many | TRBV27
TGTGCCAGCAGCGCCCCTAGCTTCGACGAGACCCAGTACTTC | CASSAPSFDETQYF | TRBJ2-5 | - | few | TRBV9
TGTGCCAGCAGGGCATATGCAACTAATGAAAAACTGTTTTTT | CASRAYATNEKLFF | TRBJ1-4 | - | - | TRBV7-2
TGTGCCAGCAGTTTAGCCGGAAACACCGGATATCAGCCCCAGCATTTT | CASSLAGNTGYQPQHF | TRBJ1-5 | - | few | TRBV12-3/TRBV12-4
TGCGCCAGCAGCTTGGGGGGGAGCGGAGGAGAGACCCAGTACTTC | CASSLGGSGGETQYF | TRBJ2-5 | - | - | TRBV5-1
TGTGCCAGCAGAGCCCCAGGGGGAGCGGCCTATGGCTACACCTTC | CASRAPGGAAYGYTF | TRBJ1-2 | TRBD1 | - | TRBV6-1
TGTGCCAGCACTAGGACTAGCGGGAGCAACGAGCAGTACTTC | CASTRTSGSNEQYF | TRBJ2-7 | TRBD2 | - | TRBV2
TGCAGCGTTGTGCTCGGCACAGATACGCAGTATTTT | CSVVLGTDTQYF | TRBJ2-3 | - | - | TRBV29-1
TGTGCCAGCAGCCCGACCCGATACAACTCTGGGGCCAACGTCCTGACTTTC | CASSPTRYNSGANVLTF | TRBJ2-6 | - | few | TRBV11-2
TGTGCCAGCAGCCCGAGGACAGGGAGCGCCGGGGAGCTGTTTTTT | CASSPRTGSAGELFF | TRBJ2-2 | TRBD1 | - | TRBV7-2
TGTGCCACTCAACAGGTTATCACTGAAGCTTTCTTT | CATQQVITEAFF | TRBJ1-1 | - | - | TRBV7-2
TGTGCCAGCAGCCAAGATCTCCAGGGGTACTACGAGCAGTACTTC | CASSQDLQGYYEQYF | TRBJ2-7 | - | - | TRBV3-1
TGCGCCAGCAGTGAGTCGGCGGGGCGGACTTCACCCCTCCACTTT | CASSESAGRTSPLHF | TRBJ1-6 | - | few | TRBV10-2
TGTGCCAGCAGGCCCCGAGCGGGGGGGTACACAGATACGCAGTATTTT | CASRPRAGGYTDTQYF | TRBJ2-3 | TRBD2 | - | TRBV7-9
TGTGCCAGCCGAGGACAGGGCTACACTGAAGCTTTCTTT | CASRGQGYTEAFF | TRBJ1-1 | TRBD1 | few | TRBV25-1
TGTGCCAGCAAACTAGCGGGGACAGTCTACGAGCAGTACTTC | CASKLAGTVYEQYF | TRBJ2-7 | TRBD2 | - | TRBV6-2/TRBV6-3
TGTGCCAGCAGCCTAAAAGCGGGAGGCAACAATGAGCAGTTCTTC | CASSLKAGGNNEQFF | TRBJ2-1 | TRBD2 | - | TRBV4-2
TGTGCCAGCAGCCGCTCACTGGGACTATGGCTCGAGCAGTACTTC | CASSRSLGLWLEQYF | TRBJ2-7 | TRBD2 | - | TRBV5-5
TGTGCCAGCAGTCTCCTTACCTCCTACGAGCAGTACTTC | CASSLLTSYEQYF | TRBJ2-7 | - | few | TRBV12-3/TRBV12-4
TGTGCCAGCAGTACCACCGGGACTCAAGTCAACGAGCAGTACTTC | CASSTTGTQVNEQYF | TRBJ2-7 | - | few | TRBV28
TGTGCCAGCAGACTCTTGGGCACAGATACGCAGTATTTT | CASRLLGTDTQYF | TRBJ2-3 | - | - | TRBV2
TGCGCCAGCAGCCAAGATCCGTACGGGGTCGGGGAGCTGTTTTTT | CASSQDPYGVGELFF | TRBJ2-2 | - | - | TRBV4-3
TGCAGTGGAAAAGCGGGGGGGGGCACAGATACGCAGTATTTT | CSGKAGGGTDTQYF | TRBJ2-3 | TRBD2 | few | TRBV20-1
TGTGCCAGCAGCACGGGACGGACTACTCAAGAGACCCAGTACTTC | CASSTGRTTQETQYF | TRBJ2-5 | - | many | TRBV7-9
TGTGCCAGCAGCCAAGATTGGACGCGGCGGGAGACCCAGTACTTC | CASSQDWTRRETQYF | TRBJ2-5 | - | - | TRBV14
TGTGCCAGCAGCCCAACAGGGTTGGGGAATTCACCCCTCCACTTT | CASSPTGLGNSPLHF | TRBJ1-6 | - | - | TRBV3-1
TGCAGTGGTAAAACCCAGGGTGGCTCCACTGAAGCTTTCTTT | CSGKTQGGSTEAFF | TRBJ1-1 | - | - | TRBV20-1
TGTGCCATCAGGGGGAGCCCCGACACCGGGGAGCTGTTTTTT | CAIRGSPDTGELFF | TRBJ2-2 | - | - | TRBV10-3
TGCGCCAGCACCAGGGGACAGTATGTCGCAGATACGCAGTATTTT | CASTRGQYVADTQYF | TRBJ2-3 | TRBD1 | - | TRBV5-1
TGTGCCACCAGCCCAAACGGAAGGGGGCCCGGGGAGCTGTTTTTT | CATSPNGRGPGELFF | TRBJ2-2 | TRBD1 | few | TRBV24-1
TGCAGCGTTCAGCGGCCATCCTCCTACGAGCAGTACTTC | CSVQRPSSYEQYF | TRBJ2-7 | - | - | TRBV29-1
TGTGCCAGCAGTTTGGGGTCGGGGAACTATGGCTACACCTTC | CASSLGSGNYGYTF | TRBJ1-2 | - | many | TRBV28
TGTGCCAGCAGTTACTCGTGGGGGCGGGCAGATACGCAGTATTTT | CASSYSWGRADTQYF | TRBJ2-3 | - | - | TRBV6-5
TGTGCCAGCAGTGAACAGGGTAGTTATGGCTACACCTTC | CASSEQGSYGYTF | TRBJ1-2 | - | many | TRBV25-1
TGCAGTGCTAGAGATGCAGGGACCTACGAGCAGTACTTC | CSARDAGTYEQYF | TRBJ2-7 | - | once | TRBV20-1
TGTGCCAGCAGCTTGAGCGGAAGGGAAAATTCACCCCTCCACTTT | CASSLSGRENSPLHF | TRBJ1-6 | - | - | TRBV5-5
TGCAGTGCTGGCCGAGCGACGGGAGCTCTATATCTCCAGCAGTACTTC | CSAGRATGALYLQQYF | TRBJ2-7 | - | - | TRBV20-1
TGTGCCAGCAGTTACCCCCGGACAGCTATGACAAATTCACCCCTCCACTTT | CASSYPRTAMTNSPLHF | TRBJ1-6 | - | - | TRBV6-2/TRBV6-3